Sequencing of this T cell receptor (beta chain) was carried out in a study of shared clonotypes between healthy human individuals. Germline assignment: CDR1 LNHNV and CDR2 YYDKDF (reference sequence). This CDR3 is 17 amino acids long. Trimming shortened V by 3 bases and J by 0 bases, and 16 bases separated the two germline ends. Broader study findings: Non-shared clonotypes were found to have lower generation probabilities than the clonotypes that were shared by all four of the sorted-subset donors.

Only in-frame clones appear in the TCRdb table, and some are missing; sequencing was by immunoSEQ multiplex PCR. The sample lists roughly 2.4 million clones, about 94% occurring once. As regards this clone: The antigen remains undetermined.

This clonotype was sampled from a man aged 18 to 35 in good health. This rearrangement joins TRBV15 to TRBJ2-3; either TRBD1 or TRBD2 may fit D (6 bases each). The source material was naive CD4+ T cells sorted from blood. This sample's subset: CD45RA+ positively selected. CDR3 loop: CATSSPDGGPSTDTQYF. The CDR3 nucleotides read TGTGCCACCAGCAGCCCGGACGGGGGCCCGAGCACAGATACGCAGTATTTT.